These 27 T cell receptor beta chains came from one sample sequenced in a study of early T cells in non-severe SARS-CoV-2 infection. Each CDR3 protein gets one entry after TCRdb re-called the 5' RACE reads with MiXCR. In the table there are 85,000 to 95,000 distinct CDR3 sequences, roughly 15% of which are singletons. The sample was whole blood. These receptors all stem from an adult who was a healthcare worker with PCR-confirmed SARS-CoV-2 infection or an uninfected control (not recorded which).

The rearrangement links TRBV6-2 or TRBV6-3 to TRBJ2-3; D is possibly TRBD1 (6 bases). This CDR3 region has 18 residues. Germline CDR1 is MNHEY and CDR2 is SVGEGT. Trimming cost V 2 bases and J 0 bases, with 18 bases left between them. CDR3 DNA: TGTGCCAGCAGTTACCCGCCCGAGGTGGGGGCAAGCACAGATACGCAGTATTTT. It is translated as CASSYPPEVGASTDTQYF.

This clonotype has a count of ten or more. The chain carries TRBV11-2 and TRBJ1-2; 9 nucleotides match TRBD1. Germline CDR1 reads SGHAT; CDR2 reads FQNNGV. CDR3 length: 16 amino acids. V gave up 0 bases and J gave up 1 base; unmatched junction bases: 3. This CDR3 is CASSLDGTGNNYGYTF. CDR3 nucleotides: TGTGCCAGCAGCTTAGATGGGACAGGGAATAACTATGGCTACACCTTC.

The table lists this clonotype with a few counts. The chain joins TRBV20-1 to TRBJ2-3, with D unclear. V shed 6 bases and J shed 1 base, with 29 bases lying between them. CDR3 size: 19 residues. Germline lookup yields CDR1 DFQATT and CDR2 SNEGSKA (reference sequence). CDR3 coding DNA: TGCAGTGCCCTGACCCCCCTCGCTGTCCGCCATACAGGCACAGATACGCAGTATTTT. Encoded protein: CSALTPLAVRHTGTDTQYF.

This clonotype has a handful of counts. The rearrangement links TRBV5-5 to TRBJ1-2; no definite D call. Germline assignment: CDR1 SGHKS and CDR2 YYEKEE (reference sequence). The CDR3 has 13 amino acids. V was shortened by 5 bases and J by 5 bases, with 13 bases between the two germline ends. The CDR3 nucleotides read TGTGCCAGCAGACCCCAACCCCAGTATGGCTACACCTTC. This encodes CASRPQPQYGYTF.

The V gene is TRBV7-9, the J gene TRBJ2-7; 7 nucleotides agree with TRBD1. The CDR3 runs to 13 residues. Trimming removed 3 bases from V and 7 bases from J; junction bases left unmatched: 6. Germline CDR1 and CDR2: SEHNR and FQNEAQ (reference sequence). CDR3 nucleotides: TGTGCCAGCAGCTTGAAGGGGGCGTATGAGCAGTACGTC. Amino acids: CASSLKGAYEQYV.

This clonotype was detected a few times. This chain joins TRBV7-9 and TRBJ1-1, with a weak D call TRBD1 (6 bases). This CDR3 has 13 amino acids. Deletions cut 5 bases from V and 11 bases from J, with 18 bases between. CDR1 and CDR2 (germline): SEHNR, FQNEAQ (reference sequence). The CDR3 sequence is CASSPQGPRHAFF. The CDR3 region has the DNA TGTGCCAGCAGCCCACAGGGACCACGACACGCTTTCTTT.

Many counts were recorded for this clonotype. The chain carries TRBV6-6 and TRBJ2-1; D might be TRBD2 (5 bases). The V gene lost 6 bases and the J gene lost 6 bases, with 15 bases spanning the gap. This CDR3 contains 14 residues. Germline CDR1 reads MNHNY; CDR2 reads SVGAGI (reference sequence). The CDR3 DNA is TGTGCCAGCAGCCCCGCAGCTGGGAGCAATGAGCAGTTCTTC. It yields the protein CASSPAAGSNEQFF.

CDR3 loop: CASSPPSLRNEQFF. The CDR3 DNA reads as TGTGCCAGCTCACCACCGTCCCTACGCAATGAGCAGTTCTTC. The J gene is TRBJ2-1, the V gene TRBV18; the D is unclear. Germline V lookup: CDR1 KGHSH, CDR2 LQKENI. V dropped 0 bases and J dropped 6 bases, with 9 bases sitting between them. The CDR3 is 14 amino acids. The full variable domain, rest sourced from reference TRBV18 and TRBJ2-1, is NAGVMQNPRHLVRRRGQEARLRCSPMKGHSHVYWYRQLPEEGLKFMVYLQKENIIDESGMPKERFSAEFPKEGPSILRIQQVVRGDSAAYFCASSPPSLRNEQFFGPGTRLTVL.

DNA of the CDR3: TGTGCCAGCAGTTACGGGGGTCCCAACACTGAAGCTTTCTTT. This encodes CASSYGGPNTEAFF. The J gene is TRBJ1-1, the V gene TRBV6-5; TRBD1 might be the D (5 bases). Trimming took off 2 bases at V and 2 bases at J, with 9 bases between the two ends. The CDR3 sequence is 14 residues long. Per germline, CDR1 MNHEY and CDR2 SVGAGI.

This rearrangement joins TRBV20-1 to TRBJ1-3, with TRBD1 matching 8 bases. Germline CDR1 and CDR2: DFQATT and SNEGSKA (reference sequence). The CDR3 sequence is 14 residues long. Germline trimming cut 3 bases from V and 0 bases from J; bases unmatched to any gene: 1. CDR3 protein: CSASRGPSGNTIYF. The CDR3 DNA follows: TGCAGTGCTAGCAGGGGGCCCTCTGGAAACACCATATATTTT.

This clonotype was picked up one time. The chain recombines TRBV19 with TRBJ1-5; TRBD1 might be the D (5 bases). The CDR3 is 15 residues long. Trimming removed 9 bases at V and 0 bases at J, with 15 bases between. In germline, CDR1 is LNHDA, CDR2 SQIVND (reference sequence). CDR3 protein: CASGQGSYSNQPQHF. CDR3 sequence (DNA): TGTGCCAGCGGGCAGGGCTCTTATAGCAATCAGCCCCAGCATTTT.

This clonotype appeared a few times. CDR3: CASPGVYNEQFF. CDR3 sequence (DNA): TGTGCCAGCCCGGGGGTTTACAATGAGCAGTTCTTC. The J gene is TRBJ2-1, the V gene TRBV27; possibly TRBD2 for D (6 bases). The CDR3 extends over 12 amino acids. Germline loops: CDR1 MNHEY, CDR2 SMNVEV (reference sequence). Trimming removed 8 bases at V and 4 bases at J, with 9 bases between.

This clonotype was counted at least ten times. The genes are TRBV6-2 or TRBV6-3 and TRBJ2-7; no reliable D call. The germline gives CDR1 MNHEY, CDR2 SVGEGT. Trimming cost V 0 bases and J 7 bases, with 19 bases left between them. The CDR3 is made up of 16 amino acids. The CDR3 nucleotides read TGTGCCAGCAGTTACTCGGCGTCGACGGCAAGAAGTGAGCAGTACGTC. Translated, it gives CASSYSASTARSEQYV.

At least ten counts were recorded for this clonotype. V and J are TRBV24-1 and TRBJ1-2, with a possible D match to TRBD1 (5 bases). V shed 1 base and J shed 2 bases, with 16 bases lying between them. This CDR3 is built from 17 residues. The germline CDR1 and CDR2 sequences are KGHDR and SFDVKD. The CDR3 loop reads CATSDFTGDRDNYGYTF. CDR3 coding DNA: TGTGCCACCAGTGATTTTACGGGGGATCGGGACAACTATGGCTACACCTTC.

In DNA form, the CDR3 reads TGTGCCAGGAGGGACAGCGGTAACAATGAGCAGTTCTTC. Amino acids: CARRDSGNNEQFF. V and J are TRBV2 and TRBJ2-1; 7 bases are a match to TRBD1. Trimming removed 9 bases from V and 5 bases from J; junction bases left unmatched: 7. Germline assignment: CDR1 SNHLY and CDR2 FYNNEI. CDR3 length equals 13 residues.

The chain carries TRBV12-3 or TRBV12-4 and TRBJ1-4; D remains ambiguous. CDR3 size: 15 residues. V was shortened by 1 base and J by 2 bases, with 8 bases between the two germline ends. CDR3 residues: CASSLVGVTNEKLFF. The CDR3 DNA reads as TGTGCCAGCAGTTTAGTCGGCGTGACTAATGAAAAACTGTTTTTT.

CDR3 DNA sequence: TGTGCCACCAGTGATCCAACAATTTCAGGTTACTATGGCTACACCTTC. It encodes CATSDPTISGYYGYTF. The chain couples TRBV24-1 to TRBJ1-2; D remains unclear. Germline V lookup: CDR1 KGHDR, CDR2 SFDVKD. V dropped 3 bases and J dropped 3 bases, with 16 bases sitting between them. CDR3 size: 16 residues.

This clonotype appeared many times. This chain's CDR3 is CASTSGANVLTF. The CDR3 bases are TGTGCCAGTACCTCTGGGGCCAACGTCCTGACTTTC. J is TRBJ2-6 and V is TRBV19; unclear D gene. With 7 bases removed from V and 0 bases from J, the gap between germline ends came to 1 base. Per germline, CDR1 LNHDA and CDR2 SQIVND (reference sequence). The CDR3 spans 12 residues.

The rearrangement uses TRBV19 and TRBJ2-5; D possibly corresponds to TRBD1 (6 bases). Germline V gene data show CDR1 as LNHDA and CDR2 as SQIVND (reference sequence). V was clipped by 6 bases and J by 3 bases, with 11 bases between them. The CDR3 is made up of 13 amino acids. The CDR3 region has the DNA TGTGCCAGTAGGGACAGTGTCGAAGAGACCCAGTACTTC. As protein: CASRDSVEETQYF.

This clonotype has a handful of counts. The rearrangement joins TRBV12-3 or TRBV12-4 to TRBJ1-2, with 9 bases matching TRBD1. The CDR3 length is 16 residues. V dropped 4 bases and J dropped 4; count of bases not matched to a gene: 10. The chain's CDR3 is CASSSGTGFIGYGYTF. The CDR3 coding sequence is TGTGCCAGCAGTTCCGGGACAGGGTTCATCGGCTATGGCTACACCTTC.

This sequence joins TRBV6-6 and TRBJ2-2; no definite D call. The CDR3 length is 14 residues. Between the trimmed V and J ends, which lost 3 bases and 1 base, there was a span of 6 bases. Germline assignment: CDR1 MNHNY and CDR2 SVGAGI (reference sequence). The CDR3 region is CASSYRQNTGELFF. CDR3 nucleotide sequence: TGTGCCAGCAGTTATCGGCAGAACACCGGGGAGCTGTTTTTT.

The J gene is TRBJ1-5, the V gene TRBV6-2 or TRBV6-3; D gene unclear. V gave up 6 bases and J gave up 3 bases, with 12 bases separating them. The CDR3 contains 14 residues. Germline V lookup: CDR1 MNHEY, CDR2 SVGEGT. The CDR3 here is CASSPPETNQPQHF. The CDR3 coding sequence is TGTGCCAGCAGCCCCCCCGAGACCAATCAGCCCCAGCATTTT.

This rearrangement joins TRBV7-9 to TRBJ2-3; D may be TRBD2 (6 bases). Germline lookup yields CDR1 SEHNR and CDR2 FQNEAQ (reference sequence). CDR3 length equals 15 residues. Trimming took 0 bases from V and 1 from J, leaving 8 bases between them. For the CDR3, the DNA is TGTGCCAGCAGCTTAGCGCGGGGAGGCACAGATACGCAGTATTTT. Its translation is CASSLARGGTDTQYF.

This clonotype was seen a few times. The chain has TRBV7-9 and TRBJ2-3; D might be TRBD2 (5 bases). Trimming removed 3 bases from V and 5 bases from J, with 6 bases in between. Germline-derived CDR1 and CDR2 are SEHNR and FQNEAQ (reference sequence). This CDR3 region has 12 residues. The CDR3 DNA follows: TGTGCCAGCAGCTTGAGGGAAGATACGCAGTATTTT. Its translation is CASSLREDTQYF.

Here the CDR3 reads CSVSFTGELFF. In DNA, the CDR3 is TGCAGCGTTTCTTTTACCGGGGAGCTGTTTTTT. The chain joins TRBV29-1 to TRBJ2-2; D not certain. This CDR3 contains 11 residues. Trimming stripped 5 bases from V and 5 bases from J, with 6 bases between. Per the germline V gene, CDR1 is SQVTM and CDR2 is ANQGSEA.

This clonotype was counted only a few times. This chain joins TRBV12-3 or TRBV12-4 and TRBJ1-3; the D gene is possibly TRBD1 (5 bases). V lost 5 bases to trimming and J lost 4 bases, with 15 bases between them. The CDR3 totals 15 residues. For the CDR3, the DNA is TGTGCCAGCAGTACTACCGGGACGCACGGAAACACCATATATTTT. The encoded protein is CASSTTGTHGNTIYF.

This clonotype was seen many times. The chain links TRBV4-1 to TRBJ1-2; the D gene is possibly TRBD1 (5 bases). CDR3 size: 18 residues. Germline CDR1 MGHRA, CDR2 YSYEKL. Trimming stripped 1 base from V and 6 bases from J, with 24 bases between. DNA of the CDR3: TGCGCCAGCAGCCAAGTACTCATACGGGACGCACCGGGGGATGGCTACACCTTC. It translates to CASSQVLIRDAPGDGYTF.